This TCR beta chain was found in a study of blood T cell repertoires in COVID-19. This clone appeared a single time. As processed by the authors: Counts of nucleated cells, estimated from reference gene primer amplification, were obtained. The table came from immunoSEQ multiplex PCR; TCRdb's copy has only in-frame clones and leaves some out. From that table come the V and J calls and clone size; the DNA was used to work out D and trimming. This sample has 250,000 to 300,000 clones, with 84% found just once. Sequenced input: peripheral blood. The clonotype was recovered from a man aged 60-69 years with acute or convalescent COVID-19.

The CDR3 bases are TGTGCCAGCAGTCCAGGGGCCGTCACCCTCCACTTT. Translating it yields CASSPGAVTLHF. The gene calls are TRBV28 and TRBJ1-6, with D possibly TRBD1 on 6 matching bases. The CDR3 consists of 12 residues. CDR1 is MDHEN, CDR2 SYDVKM, per germline. V was clipped by 5 bases and J by 14 bases, with 13 bases between them.